This T cell receptor (beta chain) was identified in a study of T cell responses to AZD1222 COVID-19 vaccine. Study results and caveats: Reportedly, close to half of spike-specific TCRs are directed against unmutated variant regions.

The table came from immunoSEQ multiplex PCR; TCRdb's copy has only in-frame clones and leaves some out. The sample contains tens of thousands of clones, just over 90% of which appear only once. The CDR3 totals 16 residues. Per the germline V gene, CDR1 is LGHNA and CDR2 is YSLEER. Trimming removed 3 bases from V and 5 bases from J, with 17 bases in between. Regarding this clone: Its target is not known.

The TCR sequence derives from an adult in good health. This sample comprised peripheral blood, obtained on day 0 of AZD1222 vaccination. The chain recombines TRBV4-3 with TRBJ2-1; D possibly corresponds to TRBD2 (6 bases). The CDR3 region is CASSQDRGGLDNEQFF. The CDR3 DNA reads TGCGCCAGCAGCCAGGACCGGGGAGGCTTAGACAATGAGCAGTTCTTC.